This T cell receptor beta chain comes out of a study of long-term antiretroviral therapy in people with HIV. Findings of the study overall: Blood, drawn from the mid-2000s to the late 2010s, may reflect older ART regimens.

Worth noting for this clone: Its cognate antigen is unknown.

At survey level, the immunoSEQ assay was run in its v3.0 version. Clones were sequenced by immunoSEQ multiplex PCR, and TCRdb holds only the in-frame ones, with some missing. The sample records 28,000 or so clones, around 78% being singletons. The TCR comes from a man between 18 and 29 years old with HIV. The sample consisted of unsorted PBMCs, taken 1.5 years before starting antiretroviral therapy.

CDR3 bases: TGCAGCGTTGAACCGGACAGGGGATCCTACAATGAGCAGTTCTTC. Amino acid sequence: CSVEPDRGSYNEQFF. This sequence joins TRBV29-1 and TRBJ2-1, with 9 nucleotides matching TRBD1. This CDR3 region has 15 residues. Germline V CDR1 and CDR2: SQVTM, ANQGSEA. The V and J ends lost 2 bases and 1 base, in that order; junction bases with no gene match: 3.